A single sample is the source of the 6 T cell receptor beta chains below, sequenced in a study of blood T cell repertoires in COVID-19. Using immunoSEQ multiplex PCR, the repertoire was profiled, and TCRdb retains in-frame clones only, with some absent. The sample yields under 80,000 clones, around 87% seen once. Source material: peripheral blood. The receptors derive from a human donor in a cohort sampled during active COVID-19.

The chain links TRBV7-3 to TRBJ2-3; a possible D gene is TRBD1 (6 bases). The CDR3 is 14 residues long. Trimming took off 5 bases at V and 4 bases at J, with 13 bases between the two ends. In germline, CDR1 is SGHTA, CDR2 FQGTGA. CDR3 protein: CASSPHRAPDTQYF. CDR3 DNA sequence: TGTGCCAGCAGCCCCCACAGGGCCCCAGATACGCAGTATTTT. The full variable domain, with the rest looked up from reference TRBV7-3 and TRBJ2-3, is GAGVSQTPSNKVTEKGKYVELRCDPISGHTALYWYRQSLGQGPEFLIYFQGTGAADDSGLPNDRFFAVRPEGSVSTLKIQRTERGDSAVYLCASSPHRAPDTQYFGPGTRLTVL.

The V gene is TRBV6-5, the J gene TRBJ2-6; 11 bases align to TRBD1. The V gene's germline CDR1 is MNHEY and CDR2 SVGAGI. This CDR3 region has 13 residues. Trimming cost V 6 bases and J 11 bases; bases outside gene matches: 3. CDR3 in DNA: TGTGCCAGCAGGGACAGGGGGCTATACGTCCTGACTTTC. Protein product: CASRDRGLYVLTF.

The rearrangement uses TRBV5-4 and TRBJ2-5; TRBD1 matches 9 bases. This CDR3 has 16 amino acids. Germline CDR1 is SGHNT and CDR2 is YYREEE (reference sequence). V gave up 3 bases and J gave up 7 bases; unmatched junction bases: 13. The DNA for the CDR3 is TGTGCCAGCAGCTCTACCGGGACAGGGCCATTGGGGACCCAGTACTTC. This translates into CASSSTGTGPLGTQYF.

The table lists this clone with a count of one. This chain connects TRBV19 to TRBJ2-2; 11 nucleotides align to TRBD1. J was trimmed by 4 bases and V by 9 bases; bases with no gene match: 7. Germline-derived CDR1 and CDR2 are LNHDA and SQIVND (reference sequence). The length of the CDR3 is 15 residues. CDR3 sequence reads: CASNRDRGSTGELFF. CDR3 in DNA: TGTGCCAGCAACCGGGACAGGGGGTCCACCGGGGAGCTGTTTTTT.

The rearrangement joins TRBV5-1 to TRBJ2-4; 7 bases agree with TRBD2. CDR1 SGHRS and CDR2 YFSETQ come from the germline V gene. CDR3 length: 13 residues. J gave up 8 bases and V 5 bases, and 7 bases lay outside the gene matches. The CDR3 DNA follows: TGCGCCAGCAGTAGGCTAGGGAGGGACATTCAGTACTTC. It yields the protein CASSRLGRDIQYF. Looking up the rest from reference TRBV5-1 and TRBJ2-4 gives the full variable domain: KAGVTQTPRYLIKTRGQQVTLSCSPISGHRSVSWYQQTPGQGLQFLFEYFSETQRNKGNFPGRFSGRQFSNSRSEMNVSTLELGDSALYLCASSRLGRDIQYFGAGTRLSVL.

The V and J genes are TRBV24-1 and TRBJ1-1; 8 bases map to TRBD1. The CDR3 is 16 amino acids. Looked up from germline, CDR1 is KGHDR and CDR2 is SFDVKD. The junction had 6 bases not matched to a gene; V was cut back by 4 bases and J by 0 bases. In nucleotides, the CDR3 is TGTGCCACCAGTGACCCCGGACAGGGATTGAACACTGAAGCTTTCTTT. Translated, it gives CATSDPGQGLNTEAFF.